The 23 T cell receptor beta chains below come from one sample, sequenced in a study of human T cells and chemical hapten exposure. The time point is: pre-sensitization, week 0. As to treatment: therapeutic diphenylcyclopropenone sensitization with weekly scalp DPC. A single record per CDR3 protein comes from TCRdb applying MiXCR to the RACE reads. The sample lists around 300,000 distinct CDR3 sequences; around 5% were seen once. Sequencing was performed on whole blood, taken in connection with sensitization to the hapten diphenylcyclopropenone (DPC). The source of these receptors is a woman under 30 with alopecia areata. Some clones in this sample may be carry-over from other donors' samples.

The chain is built from TRBV7-9 and TRBJ2-4; D call uncertain. Trimming stripped 1 base from V and 4 bases from J, with 8 bases between. Germline V gives CDR1 SEHNR, CDR2 FQNEAQ (reference sequence). The CDR3 extends over 14 amino acids. The CDR3 here is CASSLEASKNIQYF. CDR3 coding DNA: TGTGCCAGCAGCTTAGAGGCCAGTAAAAACATTCAGTACTTC. The variable domain in full, completed from reference TRBV7-9 and TRBJ2-4, reads DTGVSQNPRHKITKRGQNVTFRCDPISEHNRLYWYRQTLGQGPEFLTYFQNEAQLEKSRLLSDRFSAERPKGSFSTLEIQRTEQGDSAMYLCASSLEASKNIQYFGAGTRLSVL.

Here the CDR3 reads CASSPRQGAFGANVLTF. CDR3 nucleotide sequence: TGTGCCAGCAGCCCTAGACAGGGGGCATTTGGGGCCAACGTCCTGACTTTC. This chain joins TRBV4-2 and TRBJ2-6, with 10 nucleotides matching TRBD1. Trimming cost V 4 bases and J 3 bases; bases outside gene matches: 6. The CDR3 contains 17 residues. Per the germline V gene, CDR1 is LGHNA and CDR2 is YNFKEQ.

This clonotype was counted between two and nine times. This rearrangement joins TRBV24-1 to TRBJ1-6; no reliable D call. V lost 5 bases and J 0 bases, leaving 4 bases between the germline ends. The germline CDR1 and CDR2 sequences are KGHDR and SFDVKD. CDR3 size: 14 residues. The CDR3 DNA sequence: TGTGCCACCAGTGGAAGCTCCTATAATTCACCCCTCCACTTT. Protein: CATSGSSYNSPLHF.

This clonotype was seen more than once but under ten times. Relative to the germline gene, one junction end is altered; a read error may explain this. The genes are TRBV9 and TRBJ1-5, with TRBD1 matching over 9 bases. This CDR3 spans 14 amino acids. Germline CDR1 reads SGDLS; CDR2 reads YYNGEE. CDR3 region: CPFRGQGWHQPQHF. In DNA form, the CDR3 reads TGCCCGTTTCGGGGACAGGGATGGCATCAGCCCCAGCATTTT.

This chain links TRBV12-3 or TRBV12-4 with TRBJ1-1; TRBD1 aligns across 7 bases. The CDR3 length is 14 residues. The ends lost 4 bases at V and 6 bases at J; junction bases unmatched: 8. CDR3 nucleotides: TGTGCCAGCAGTTCCCGACAGGGTAGGCCTGAAGCTTTCTTT. It codes for CASSSRQGRPEAFF.

The CDR3 coding sequence is TGTGCCAGCGGAAACCTGGAGATTAGCAATCAGCCCCAGCATTTT. It yields the protein CASGNLEISNQPQHF. This chain uses TRBV27 with TRBJ1-5; D is unclear. Trimming pared 8 bases from V and 0 bases from J, leaving 14 bases between. The CDR3 length is 15 residues. CDR1 is MNHEY and CDR2 is SMNVEV in the germline V gene (reference sequence).

The chain employs TRBV4-3 and TRBJ1-2, with TRBD1 identical over 7 bases. CDR3 length equals 15 residues. The V segment lost 1 base and the J segment 8 bases; nucleotides outside the gene matches: 10. Germline CDR1 is LGHNA and CDR2 is YSLEER. The CDR3 here is CASSQVRGGDGGYTF. The CDR3, as DNA: TGCGCCAGCAGCCAAGTAAGAGGGGGCGATGGAGGCTACACCTTC.

The chain has TRBV6-5 and TRBJ1-2; 8 bases agree with TRBD1. The V gene end was trimmed by 5 bases and the J gene end by 0 bases; junction bases not matched to a gene: 2. The CDR3 has 14 residues. Germline CDR1 MNHEY, CDR2 SVGAGI. The CDR3: CASSQGAPNYGYTF. The CDR3 region has the DNA TGTGCCAGCAGTCAGGGGGCACCTAACTATGGCTACACCTTC.

This clonotype has a count of ten or more. The chain uses TRBV4-3 and TRBJ1-5; D is ambiguous. Germline V CDR1 and CDR2: LGHNA, YSLEER. This CDR3 spans 13 amino acids. The V end was cut by 0 bases, the J end by 6 bases, with 6 bases between. CDR3 DNA: TGCGCCAGCAGCCAAGAGTTGAGTCAGCCCCAGCATTTT. It codes for CASSQELSQPQHF.

The gene calls are TRBV4-3 and TRBJ1-2; D is unclear. From germline, CDR1 is LGHNA and CDR2 YSLEER. The CDR3 is made up of 14 amino acids. Deletions cut 0 bases from V and 1 base from J, with 6 bases between. This CDR3 is CASSQDQDNYGYTF. CDR3 nucleotide sequence: TGCGCCAGCAGCCAAGATCAGGATAACTATGGCTACACCTTC.

This clonotype was picked up many times. Given the absence of the conserved phenylalanine or tryptophan at the CDR3 end, a read error is likely. Because the CDR3's place on the DNA is in doubt, the DNA is left out and the CDR3 is given as listed by TCRdb. This chain joins TRBV13 and TRBJ1-4. The V gene's germline CDR1 is PRHDT and CDR2 FYEKMQ (reference sequence). The CDR3 contains 9 residues when both ends are counted. This CDR3 is CASTQRRTV.

This clonotype was seen repeatedly, ten times or more. The V call is TRBV6-5, the J call TRBJ2-3; 10 nucleotides agree with TRBD2. Germline CDR1 MNHEY, CDR2 SVGAGI. The CDR3 extends over 16 amino acids. The J segment lost 2 bases and the V segment lost 6 bases, leaving 8 bases of the junction unmatched. The CDR3 bases are TGTGCCAGCAGCCCTACTAGCGGGGTGAACACAGATACGCAGTATTTT. It is translated as CASSPTSGVNTDTQYF.

CDR3 nucleotide sequence: TGTGCCAGCAGCCAGTTGGCAGGGGCCACTGAAGCTTTCTTT. It translates to CASSQLAGATEAFF. The chain is built from TRBV6-2 or TRBV6-3 and TRBJ1-1; weak D call: TRBD1 (6 bases). The CDR3 runs to 14 residues. Trimming pared 6 bases from V and 4 bases from J, leaving 15 bases between. Germline lookup yields CDR1 MNHEY and CDR2 SVGEGT.

This clonotype was found a few times. The chain couples TRBV6-5 to TRBJ1-6; D might be TRBD1 (5 bases). The CDR3 consists of 13 residues. Deletions cut 5 bases from V and 10 bases from J, with 12 bases between. Germline V gives CDR1 MNHEY, CDR2 SVGAGI. The CDR3: CASSVERGSPLHF. DNA for the CDR3: TGTGCCAGCAGTGTAGAGCGGGGGTCACCCCTCCACTTT.

In this sample, this clonotype turned up many times. This chain joins TRBV6-2 or TRBV6-3 and TRBJ2-6, with D tentatively TRBD2 (5 bases). This CDR3 region has 14 residues. Trimming cost V 6 bases and J 0 bases, with 6 bases left between them. Germline values: CDR1 MNHEY, CDR2 SVGEGT. CDR3 nucleotide sequence: TGTGCCAGCAGCCGGGACTCTGGGGCCAACGTCCTGACTTTC. Translated, it gives CASSRDSGANVLTF.

As regards this clonotype: This sequence may be a read error, since a much larger clone differs from it by one base. The genes are TRBV6-2 or TRBV6-3 and TRBJ2-1; 11 bases map to TRBD2. CDR3 length: 14 residues. Germline CDR1 and CDR2: MNHEY and SVGEGT. The ends lost 6 bases at V and 6 bases at J; junction bases unmatched: 4. The CDR3 bases are TGTGCCAGCAGAACTAGCGGGGGACGCAATGAGCAGTTCTTC. Its protein product is CASRTSGGRNEQFF.

This clonotype was seen repeatedly, ten times or more. The chain links TRBV7-9 to TRBJ1-4, with a tentative D call TRBD1 (6 bases). Germline V lookup: CDR1 SEHNR, CDR2 FQNEAQ (reference sequence). The CDR3 extends over 14 amino acids. V dropped 5 bases and J dropped 4 bases, with 11 bases sitting between them. This chain's CDR3 is CASSRRTDNEKLFF. Here the CDR3 DNA reads TGTGCCAGCAGCCGGAGGACAGATAATGAAAAACTGTTTTTT. Variable domain in full (rest from reference TRBV7-9 and TRBJ1-4): DTGVSQNPRHKITKRGQNVTFRCDPISEHNRLYWYRQTLGQGPEFLTYFQNEAQLEKSRLLSDRFSAERPKGSFSTLEIQRTEQGDSAMYLCASSRRTDNEKLFFGSGTQLSVL.

This clonotype was detected ten times or more. The chain combines TRBV6-6 with TRBJ1-5, with 7 positions matching TRBD1. The germline V gene has CDR1 MNHNY and CDR2 SVGAGI (reference sequence). The length of the CDR3 is 14 residues. The J segment lost 3 bases and the V segment lost 4 bases, leaving 3 bases of the junction unmatched. The CDR3 reads CASSSQGNNQPQHF. As DNA, the CDR3 is TGTGCCAGCAGTTCACAGGGGAACAATCAGCCCCAGCATTTT.

This clonotype was recorded many times. The chain recombines TRBV5-1 with TRBJ2-7; D gene unclear. This CDR3 has 14 amino acids. V was trimmed by 4 bases and J by 0 bases, leaving 11 bases between them. Looked up from germline, CDR1 is SGHRS and CDR2 is YFSETQ. Here the CDR3 DNA reads TGCGCCAGCAGCCCGGCAAGTGGCTCCTACGAGCAGTACTTC. It encodes CASSPASGSYEQYF.

This clonotype was detected a few times. The DNA of the CDR3 is TGTGCCAGAGACCTTACTACAGGACAGGAGCGAGAATATGGCTACACCTTC. This gives the protein CARDLTTGQEREYGYTF. The V call is TRBV2, the J call TRBJ1-2, with 7 bases aligning to TRBD1. CDR1 is SNHLY and CDR2 is FYNNEI in the germline V gene. The CDR3 has 17 amino acids. V gave up 9 bases and J gave up 5 bases; unmatched junction bases: 21.

This clonotype was seen at least ten times. CDR3 in DNA: TGTGCCAGCAGTTCCACGGCACAAGAGACCCAGTACTTC. Translation: CASSSTAQETQYF. V gene TRBV6-1 combines with J gene TRBJ2-5; D ambiguous. In germline, CDR1 is MNHNS, CDR2 SASEGT. Trimming stripped 5 bases from V and 2 bases from J, with 9 bases between. The CDR3 is made up of 13 amino acids.

This chain joins TRBV5-4 and TRBJ1-2, with D possibly being TRBD1 (5 bases). The germline CDR1 and CDR2 sequences are SGHNT and YYREEE (reference sequence). V lost 0 bases to trimming and J lost 4 bases, with 13 bases between them. This CDR3 comprises 15 residues. DNA of the CDR3: TGTGCCAGCAGCTTGGGGGGCAGTTGGTTCTATGGCTACACCTTC. This translates into CASSLGGSWFYGYTF. The full variable domain, in which reference TRBV5-4 and TRBJ1-2 provide the parts outside the CDR3, is ETGVTQSPTHLIKTRGQQVTLRCSSQSGHNTVSWYQQALGQGPQFIFQYYREEENGRGNFPPRFSGLQFPNYSSELNVNALELDDSALYLCASSLGGSWFYGYTFGSGTRLTVV.

This clonotype was seen a few times. The J gene is TRBJ1-6, the V gene TRBV12-3 or TRBV12-4; 10 nucleotides align to TRBD1. The CDR3 consists of 17 residues. V shed 5 bases and J 8 bases; nucleotides not matched to a gene: 12. The CDR3 loop reads CASSRAVGQGGYSPLHF. CDR3 DNA: TGTGCCAGCAGTCGAGCCGTTGGACAGGGGGGTTATTCACCCCTCCACTTT.